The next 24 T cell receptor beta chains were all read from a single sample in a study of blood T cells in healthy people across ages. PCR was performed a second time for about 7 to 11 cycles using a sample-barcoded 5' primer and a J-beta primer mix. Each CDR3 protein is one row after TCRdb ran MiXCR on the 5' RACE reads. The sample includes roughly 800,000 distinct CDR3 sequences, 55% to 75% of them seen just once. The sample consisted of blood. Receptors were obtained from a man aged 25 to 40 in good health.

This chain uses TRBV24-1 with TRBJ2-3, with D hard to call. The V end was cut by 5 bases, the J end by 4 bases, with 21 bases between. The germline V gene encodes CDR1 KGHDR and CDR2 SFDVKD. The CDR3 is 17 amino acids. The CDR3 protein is CATSGRFSEEVADTQYF. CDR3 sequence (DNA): TGTGCCACCAGTGGTAGATTTAGTGAAGAGGTGGCAGATACGCAGTATTTT.

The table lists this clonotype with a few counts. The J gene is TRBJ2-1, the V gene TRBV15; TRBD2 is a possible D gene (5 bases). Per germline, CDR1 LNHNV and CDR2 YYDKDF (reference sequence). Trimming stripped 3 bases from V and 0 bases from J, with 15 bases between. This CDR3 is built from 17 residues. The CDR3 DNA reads TGTGCCACCAGCAGGGAATCGGGGTTCGACTCCTACAATGAGCAGTTCTTC. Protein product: CATSRESGFDSYNEQFF.

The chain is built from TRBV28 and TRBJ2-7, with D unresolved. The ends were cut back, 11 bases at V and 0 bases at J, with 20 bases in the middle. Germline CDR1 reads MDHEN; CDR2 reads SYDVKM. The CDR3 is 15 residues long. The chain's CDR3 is CAVYESGGASYEQYF. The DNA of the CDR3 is TGTGCCGTCTACGAATCGGGCGGAGCCTCCTACGAGCAGTACTTC.

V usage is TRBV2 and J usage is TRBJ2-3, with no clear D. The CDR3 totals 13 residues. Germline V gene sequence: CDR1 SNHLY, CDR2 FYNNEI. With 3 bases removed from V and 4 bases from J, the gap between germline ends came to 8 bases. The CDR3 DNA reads TGTGCCAGCAGTGAGTTTATTGCAGATACGCAGTATTTT. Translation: CASSEFIADTQYF.

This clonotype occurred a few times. The CDR3 DNA sequence: TGTGCCAGCAGCTTAGAAAACACTGAAGCTTTCTTT. This gives the protein CASSLENTEAFF. This chain links TRBV7-2 with TRBJ1-1; D ambiguous. Trimming stripped 1 base from V and 2 bases from J, with 2 bases between. There are 12 residues in the CDR3. Germline V CDR1 and CDR2: SGHTA, FQGNSA.

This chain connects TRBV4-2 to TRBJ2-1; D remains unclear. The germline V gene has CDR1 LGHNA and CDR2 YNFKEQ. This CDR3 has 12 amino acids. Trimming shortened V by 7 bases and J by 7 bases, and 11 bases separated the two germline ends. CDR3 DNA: TGTGCCAGCACCCCGGGTGAGAATGAGCAGTTCTTC. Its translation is CASTPGENEQFF.

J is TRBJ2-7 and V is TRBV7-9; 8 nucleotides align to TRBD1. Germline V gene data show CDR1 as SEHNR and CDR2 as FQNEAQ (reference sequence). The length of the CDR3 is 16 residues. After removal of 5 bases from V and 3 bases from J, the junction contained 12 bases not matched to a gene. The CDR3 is CASSPPDRESRYEQYF. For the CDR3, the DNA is TGTGCCAGCAGCCCCCCGGACAGGGAGTCTCGCTACGAGCAGTACTTC.

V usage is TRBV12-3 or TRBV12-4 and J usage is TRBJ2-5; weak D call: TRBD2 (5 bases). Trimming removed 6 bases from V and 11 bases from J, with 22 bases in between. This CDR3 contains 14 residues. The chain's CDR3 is CASSPPDGMLGQYF. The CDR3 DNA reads TGTGCCAGCAGCCCGCCGGACGGGATGCTTGGACAGTACTTC.

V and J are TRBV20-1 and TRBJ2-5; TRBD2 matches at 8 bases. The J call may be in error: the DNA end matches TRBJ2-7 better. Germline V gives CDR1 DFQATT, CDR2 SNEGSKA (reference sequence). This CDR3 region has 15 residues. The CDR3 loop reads CSARRLVAGLREQYF. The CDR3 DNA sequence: TGCAGTGCTAGACGCCTGGTAGCGGGGTTGCGCGAGCAGTACTTC.

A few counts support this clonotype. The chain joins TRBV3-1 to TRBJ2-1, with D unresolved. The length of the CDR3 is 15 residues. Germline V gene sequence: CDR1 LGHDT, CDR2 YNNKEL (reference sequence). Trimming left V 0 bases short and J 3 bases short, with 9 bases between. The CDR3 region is CASSQDQSRYNEQFF. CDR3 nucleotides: TGTGCCAGCAGCCAAGACCAGTCTCGCTACAATGAGCAGTTCTTC.

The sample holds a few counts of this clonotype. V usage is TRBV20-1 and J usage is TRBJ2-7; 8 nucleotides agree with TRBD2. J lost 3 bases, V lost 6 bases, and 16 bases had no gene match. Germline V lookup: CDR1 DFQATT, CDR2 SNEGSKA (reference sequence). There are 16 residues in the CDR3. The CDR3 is CSASSFGGERNYEQYF. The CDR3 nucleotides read TGCAGTGCGAGCTCCTTCGGGGGGGAGAGAAACTACGAGCAGTACTTC.

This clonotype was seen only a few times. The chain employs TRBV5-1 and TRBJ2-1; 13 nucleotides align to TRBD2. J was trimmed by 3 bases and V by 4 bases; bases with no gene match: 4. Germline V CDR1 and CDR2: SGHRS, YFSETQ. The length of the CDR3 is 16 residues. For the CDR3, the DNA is TGCGCCAGCAGCGGGACTAGCGGGAACGTCTACAATGAGCAGTTCTTC. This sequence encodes CASSGTSGNVYNEQFF. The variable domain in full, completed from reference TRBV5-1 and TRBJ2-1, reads KAGVTQTPRYLIKTRGQQVTLSCSPISGHRSVSWYQQTPGQGLQFLFEYFSETQRNKGNFPGRFSGRQFSNSRSEMNVSTLELGDSALYLCASSGTSGNVYNEQFFGPGTRLTVL.

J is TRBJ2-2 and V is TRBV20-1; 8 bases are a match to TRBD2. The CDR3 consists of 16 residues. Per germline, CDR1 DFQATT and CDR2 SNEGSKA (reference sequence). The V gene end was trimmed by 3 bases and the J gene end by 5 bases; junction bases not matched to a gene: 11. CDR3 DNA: TGCAGTGCTAGGTCACGAGCGGGAGTTTGGACCGGGGAGCTGTTTTTT. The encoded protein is CSARSRAGVWTGELFF.

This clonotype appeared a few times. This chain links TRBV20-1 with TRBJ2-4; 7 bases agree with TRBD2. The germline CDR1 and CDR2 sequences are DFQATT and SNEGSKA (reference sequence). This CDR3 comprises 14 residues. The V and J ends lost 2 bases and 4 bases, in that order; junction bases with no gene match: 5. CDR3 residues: CSARPGRGKNIQYF. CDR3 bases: TGCAGTGCTAGACCGGGGCGGGGGAAAAACATTCAGTACTTC.

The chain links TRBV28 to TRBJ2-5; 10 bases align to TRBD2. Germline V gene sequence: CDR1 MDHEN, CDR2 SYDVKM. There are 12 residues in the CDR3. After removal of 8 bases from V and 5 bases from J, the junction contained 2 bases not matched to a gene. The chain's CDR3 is CASGTSVETQYF. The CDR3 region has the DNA TGTGCCAGCGGGACTAGCGTTGAGACCCAGTACTTC.

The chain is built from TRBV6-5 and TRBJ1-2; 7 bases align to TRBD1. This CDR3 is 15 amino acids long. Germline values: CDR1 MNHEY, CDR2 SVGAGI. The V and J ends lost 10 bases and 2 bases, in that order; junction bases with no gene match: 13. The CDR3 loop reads CATAKGTAPNYGYTF. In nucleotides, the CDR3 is TGTGCCACTGCAAAAGGGACAGCACCAAACTATGGCTACACCTTC.

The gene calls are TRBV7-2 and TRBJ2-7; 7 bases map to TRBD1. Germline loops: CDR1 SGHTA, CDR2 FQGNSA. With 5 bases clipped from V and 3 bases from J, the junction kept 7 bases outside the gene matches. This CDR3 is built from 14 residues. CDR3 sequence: CASSVDRAVYEQYF. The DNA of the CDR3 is TGTGCCAGCAGCGTAGACAGGGCAGTCTACGAGCAGTACTTC. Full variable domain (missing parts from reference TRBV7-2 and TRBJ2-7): GAGVSQSPSNKVTEKGKDVELRCDPISGHTALYWYRQSLGQGLEFLIYFQGNSAPDKSGLPSDRFSAERTGGSVSTLTIQRTQQEDSAVYLCASSVDRAVYEQYFGPGTRLTVT.

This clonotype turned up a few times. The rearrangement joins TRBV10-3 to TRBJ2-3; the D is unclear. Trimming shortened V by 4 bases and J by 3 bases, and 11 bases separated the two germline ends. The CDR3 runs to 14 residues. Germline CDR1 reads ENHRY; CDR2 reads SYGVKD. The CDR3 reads CAISVNGQTDTQYF. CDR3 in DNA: TGTGCCATCAGTGTTAATGGGCAAACAGATACGCAGTATTTT.

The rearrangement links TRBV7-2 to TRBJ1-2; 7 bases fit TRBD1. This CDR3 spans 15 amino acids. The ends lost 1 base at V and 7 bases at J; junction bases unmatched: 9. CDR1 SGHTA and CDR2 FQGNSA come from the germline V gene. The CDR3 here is CASSLGRQGGGGYTF. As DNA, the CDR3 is TGTGCCAGCAGCTTAGGTAGACAGGGCGGCGGTGGCTACACCTTC.

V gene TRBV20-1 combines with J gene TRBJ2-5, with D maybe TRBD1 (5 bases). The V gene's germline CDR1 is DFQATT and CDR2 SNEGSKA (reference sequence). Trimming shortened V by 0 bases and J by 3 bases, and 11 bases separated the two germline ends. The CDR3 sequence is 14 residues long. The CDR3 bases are TGCAGTGCTAGAGAAGGGGCACAAAAAGAGACCCAGTACTTC. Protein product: CSAREGAQKETQYF.

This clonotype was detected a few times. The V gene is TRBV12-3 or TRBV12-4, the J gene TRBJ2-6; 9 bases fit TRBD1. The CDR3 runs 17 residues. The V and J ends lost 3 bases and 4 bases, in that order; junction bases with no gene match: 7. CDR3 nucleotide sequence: TGTGCCAGCAGTTTGTCTGGACAGGGGTCCGGGGCCAACGTCCTGACTTTC. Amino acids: CASSLSGQGSGANVLTF.

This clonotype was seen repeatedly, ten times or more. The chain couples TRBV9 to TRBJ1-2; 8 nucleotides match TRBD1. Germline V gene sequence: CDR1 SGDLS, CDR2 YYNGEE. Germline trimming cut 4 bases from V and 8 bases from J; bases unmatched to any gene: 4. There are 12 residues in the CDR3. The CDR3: CASSTTGDGYTF. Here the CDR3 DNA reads TGTGCCAGCAGCACGACAGGGGACGGCTACACCTTC.

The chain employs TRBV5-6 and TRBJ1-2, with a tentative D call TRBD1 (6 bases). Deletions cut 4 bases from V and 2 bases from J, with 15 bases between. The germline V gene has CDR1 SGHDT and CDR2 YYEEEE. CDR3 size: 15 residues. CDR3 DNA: TGTGCCAGCAGCCTACTCTGGACAGCCAACTATGGCTACACCTTC. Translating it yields CASSLLWTANYGYTF.

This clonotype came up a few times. The CDR3: CSASRLGETQYF. As DNA, the CDR3 is TGCAGTGCTAGCCGCCTAGGAGAGACCCAGTACTTC. The chain joins TRBV20-1 to TRBJ2-5; D uncertain. Per germline, CDR1 DFQATT and CDR2 SNEGSKA (reference sequence). The V end lost 3 bases, the J end lost 4 bases, and 9 bases lay between the germline ends. CDR3 length: 12 residues.